Listed below are T cell receptor beta chains from one sample, sequenced in a study of shared clonotypes between healthy human individuals. TCRdb keeps only in-frame clones here, not all; method: immunoSEQ multiplex PCR. The sample comprises about 2.2 million clones, 90% to 95% of which are singletons, and approximately 1.6% rests with the top ten. The sequenced sample consisted of naive CD8+ T cells from PBMCs. These receptors all come from a man aged 18-30 years in good health. Some clones in this sample may be carry-over from other donors' samples. Each CDR3 is given without its conserved first and last residue.

J: TRBJ2-7; V: TRBV27; CDR3: ASSSGLDSYEQY
J: TRBJ1-3; V: TRBV2; CDR3: ASRDSIGNTIY
J: TRBJ2-3; V: TRBV27; CDR3: ASTSGVGTSTDTQY
J: TRBJ2-1; V: TRBV7-8; CDR3: ASSFLAGTSGIGWQF
J: TRBJ2-7; V: TRBV19; CDR3: ASSIGDSYEQY
J: TRBJ1-5; V: TRBV4-1; CDR3: ASSPGLRDSNQPQH
J: TRBJ2-5; V: TRBV27; CDR3: ASTQHIPRPAGETQY
J: TRBJ1-2; V: TRBV27; CDR3: ASSFVGTGLGYT
J: TRBJ2-7; V: TRBV19; CDR3: ASSIRLAGTYEQY
J: TRBJ1-2; V: TRBV10-3; CDR3: AIKDIGGYGYT
J: TRBJ2-7; V: TRBV27; CDR3: ASSPTGTASYEQY
J: TRBJ2-1; V: TRBV28; CDR3: ASSLDNEQF
J: TRBJ2-5; V: TRBV10-1; CDR3: ASTHPPQRETQY
J: TRBJ2-7; V: TRBV28; CDR3: ASSPGYYEQY
J: TRBJ2-5; V: TRBV7-9; CDR3: ASSLDARETQY
J: TRBJ2-2; V: TRBV27; CDR3: ASSLRGPGELF
J: TRBJ2-1; V: TRBV29-1; CDR3: SVEDPRTSGSNNEQF
J: TRBJ2-7; V: TRBV28; CDR3: ASRDKGLLYEQY
J: TRBJ2-3; V: TRBV9; CDR3: ASSVVPSGSTDTQY
J: TRBJ1-2; V: TRBV15; CDR3: ATSSTPLGPPGGYT
J: .; V: TRBV30; CDR3: AWGAGSYEQY
J: TRBJ2-1; V: TRBV19; CDR3: ASSLLAVGLGEQF
J: TRBJ1-4; V: TRBV4-1; CDR3: ASSQRDKNEKLF
J: TRBJ2-3; V: TRBV6-6; CDR3: ASSHAGTSSTDTQY
J: TRBJ2-3; V: TRBV19; CDR3: ASSMGRYTDTQY
J: TRBJ2-7; V: TRBV27; CDR3: ASSLSAAYEQY
J: TRBJ1-5; V: TRBV7-8; CDR3: ASSLVRQPDSNQPQH
J: TRBJ2-7; V: TRBV7-9; CDR3: ASSGQVESYEQY
J: TRBJ1-1; V: TRBV9; CDR3: ASSVDSRDTEAF
J: TRBJ1-4; V: TRBV5-1; CDR3: ASSLSSARTNEKLF
J: TRBJ2-3; V: TRBV2; CDR3: ASSEAPADTQY
J: TRBJ1-1; V: TRBV19; CDR3: ASSMRQAGYTEAF
J: TRBJ1-4; V: TRBV19; CDR3: ASSITTRGNEKLF
J: TRBJ2-3; V: TRBV7-6; CDR3: ASSFSGRDLTDTQY
J: TRBJ2-7; V: TRBV10-3; CDR3: AISDEGRGYEQY
J: TRBJ2-6; V: TRBV28; CDR3: ASSLSLTGSGDVLT
J: TRBJ2-5; V: TRBV7-9; CDR3: ASGSGQGGQETQY
J: TRBJ1-1; V: TRBV2; CDR3: ASSGQGNTEAF
J: TRBJ1-4; V: TRBV2; CDR3: ASNTISGVREKLF
J: TRBJ2-7; V: TRBV5-1; CDR3: ASSLGTVRDLY
J: TRBJ2-7; V: TRBV29-1; CDR3: SVVRTGRYEQY
J: TRBJ1-1; V: TRBV28; CDR3: AGQGQMNTEAF
J: TRBJ2-1; V: TRBV29-1; CDR3: SVDGQVYNEQF
J: TRBJ2-3; V: TRBV7-9; CDR3: ASSPSAALGDTDTQY
J: TRBJ2-7; V: TRBV6-5; CDR3: ASRETYEQY
J: TRBJ2-2; V: TRBV7-9; CDR3: ASNSSLGQDRVTGELF
J: TRBJ2-7; V: TRBV27; CDR3: ASSWQGSSYEQY
J: TRBJ2-2; V: TRBV27; CDR3: ASSLVSIRDRDFPSGYGELF
J: TRBJ2-1; V: TRBV28; CDR3: ASSPLYNEQF